The rows below give T cell receptor beta chains drawn from one sample of a study of blood T cell repertoires in COVID-19. The assay was immunoSEQ multiplex PCR, and TCRdb's table has in-frame clones only and misses some. In the table there are 150,000 to 200,000 clones, around nine tenths of which are singletons. The specimen was peripheral blood. These TCRs come from a woman of 80 years or more with COVID-19, enrolled during active disease. CDR3s include the opening cysteine and the closing phenylalanine or tryptophan. A D gene is named only where the DNA matches it firmly. Part of the rows lack a size; the others show once, few, many or a class for expanded clones.

V: TRBV29-1
length: 11
D: TRBD1
size: few
J: TRBJ2-1
CDR3: CSPRTGVGQFF
DNA: TGCAGCCCACGTACAGGGGTAGGGCAGTTCTTC

V: TRBV28
length: 12
D: .
size: .
J: TRBJ1-1
CDR3: CASSTVRGEAFF
DNA: TGTGCCAGCAGTACAGTCCGGGGTGAAGCTTTCTTT

V: TRBV18
length: 14
D: .
size: many
J: TRBJ1-1
CDR3: CASSPAGKNTEAFF
DNA: TGTGCCAGCTCACCAGCCGGGAAAAACACTGAAGCTTTCTTT

V: TRBV6-5
length: 15
D: TRBD1
size: once
J: TRBJ2-2
CDR3: CASTRDRGLPGELFF
DNA: TGTGCCAGCACGCGGGACAGGGGTCTCCCCGGGGAGCTGTTTTTT

V: TRBV2
length: 13
D: TRBD1
size: once
J: TRBJ1-3
CDR3: CASKTGDGNTIYF
DNA: TGTGCCAGCAAAACAGGGGACGGAAACACCATATATTTT

V: TRBV5-1
length: 14
D: .
size: .
J: TRBJ2-7
CDR3: CASRRTDNSYEQYF
DNA: TGCGCCAGCAGACGGACAGACAACTCCTACGAGCAGTACTTC

V: TRBV5-1
length: 13
D: TRBD1
size: .
J: TRBJ2-1
CDR3: CATTDRGGDEQFF
DNA: TGCGCCACCACGGACAGGGGAGGGGATGAGCAGTTCTTC

V: TRBV11-2
length: 15
D: TRBD2
size: .
J: TRBJ2-7
CDR3: CASSSPGLAGGEQYF
DNA: TGTGCCAGCAGCTCACCGGGACTAGCGGGAGGAGAGCAGTACTTC

V: TRBV5-4
length: 19
D: .
size: .
J: TRBJ1-1
CDR3: CASSLATGGARGLGTEAFF
DNA: TGTGCCAGCAGCTTGGCCACTGGGGGGGCGCGGGGGTTGGGCACTGAAGCTTTCTTT

V: TRBV19
length: 14
D: TRBD2
size: few
J: TRBJ2-1
CDR3: CASSLGLATDEQFF
DNA: TGTGCCAGTAGCCTCGGACTAGCTACGGATGAGCAGTTCTTC

V: TRBV7-2
length: 15
D: TRBD2
size: .
J: TRBJ2-2
CDR3: CASSSRLALTGELFF
DNA: TGTGCCAGCAGCTCCCGACTAGCGCTCACCGGGGAGCTGTTTTTT

V: TRBV5-1
length: 14
D: .
size: .
J: TRBJ1-6
CDR3: CASSSGTLDSPLHF
DNA: TGCGCCAGCAGCTCCGGGACATTGGATTCACCCCTCCACTTT

V: TRBV29-1
length: 15
D: .
size: .
J: TRBJ2-1
CDR3: CSVPIWVAAHRKQFF
DNA: TGCAGCGTTCCCATTTGGGTAGCGGCCCATAGGAAGCAGTTCTTC

V: TRBV7-2
length: 14
D: .
size: .
J: TRBJ1-1
CDR3: CASSIRAENTEAFF
DNA: TGTGCCAGCAGCATCAGGGCGGAGAACACTGAAGCTTTCTTT